Listed below are T cell receptor beta chains from one sample, sequenced in a study of cytomegalovirus exposure and HLA in healthy donors. Repertoires were generated with immunoSEQ multiplex PCR, while TCRdb's copy carries only in-frame clones and drops some. The profile covers approximately 200,000 clones, with around 80% appearing a single time and approximately 0.22% taken by the ten largest. The sequencing sample was made of PBMCs. These receptors originate from a girl aged 2 to 9 in good health and CMV-seronegative. Both conserved end residues are part of each CDR3. Clone sizes are given selectively: once, few, many, or a class where the clone is expanded.

CDR3 length: 13
clone size: few
V gene: TRBV5-6
J gene: TRBJ1-1
CDR3 protein: CASSRLSGQQNFF

CDR3 length: 13
clone size: NA
V gene: TRBV25-1
J gene: NA
CDR3 protein: CASSDRVPYEQYF

CDR3 length: 12
clone size: NA
V gene: TRBV11-3
J gene: TRBJ2-2
CDR3 protein: CASSLVGGELFF

CDR3 length: 18
clone size: few
V gene: TRBV18
J gene: TRBJ1-3
CDR3 protein: CASSPTPTGVLSGNTIYF

CDR3 length: 13
clone size: NA
V gene: TRBV6-4
J gene: TRBJ2-1
CDR3 protein: CASSDSNHNEQFF

CDR3 length: 13
clone size: NA
V gene: TRBV9
J gene: TRBJ2-1
CDR3 protein: CASSPPLTDEQFF

CDR3 length: 14
clone size: once
V gene: TRBV30
J gene: TRBJ2-1
CDR3 protein: CAWSPRVSWYEQFF

CDR3 length: 14
clone size: NA
V gene: TRBV27
J gene: TRBJ1-1
CDR3 protein: CASSSGTGSTEAFF

CDR3 length: 13
clone size: once
V gene: TRBV6-5
J gene: TRBJ1-3
CDR3 protein: CASSYILGNTIYF

CDR3 length: 10
clone size: NA
V gene: TRBV6-1
J gene: NA
CDR3 protein: CASISSEQYF

CDR3 length: 18
clone size: NA
V gene: TRBV5-4
J gene: TRBJ2-3
CDR3 protein: CASSTKAPGTSGSDTQYF

CDR3 length: 16
clone size: few
V gene: TRBV5-1
J gene: TRBJ2-3
CDR3 protein: CASSSTSVRYTDTQYF

CDR3 length: 12
clone size: NA
V gene: TRBV30
J gene: TRBJ1-1
CDR3 protein: CAWQGQGAGAFF

CDR3 length: 24
clone size: NA
V gene: TRBV27
J gene: TRBJ2-7
CDR3 protein: CASSSTTQRLGTSGRRDPPTEQYF

CDR3 length: 17
clone size: NA
V gene: TRBV10-3
J gene: TRBJ2-5
CDR3 protein: CAISESSGAQLQETQYF

CDR3 length: 15
clone size: few
V gene: TRBV19
J gene: TRBJ1-1
CDR3 protein: CASSYQGQANTEAFF

CDR3 length: 15
clone size: NA
V gene: TRBV27
J gene: TRBJ1-6
CDR3 protein: CASSFGSSYNSPLHF

CDR3 length: 13
clone size: NA
V gene: TRBV7-9
J gene: TRBJ2-3
CDR3 protein: CASSFAPGESQYF

CDR3 length: 14
clone size: NA
V gene: TRBV7-2
J gene: TRBJ1-2
CDR3 protein: CASSLDRGPYGYTF

CDR3 length: 13
clone size: NA
V gene: TRBV4-1
J gene: TRBJ1-5
CDR3 protein: CASSQEQRRSQHF

CDR3 length: 15
clone size: NA
V gene: TRBV19
J gene: TRBJ1-1
CDR3 protein: CASHRGLLGDTEAFF

CDR3 length: 13
clone size: NA
V gene: TRBV5-6
J gene: TRBJ1-1
CDR3 protein: CASGNLGLTEAFF

CDR3 length: 14
clone size: NA
V gene: TRBV5-4
J gene: TRBJ2-7
CDR3 protein: CASSTGTVTYEQYF

CDR3 length: 19
clone size: NA
V gene: TRBV6-1
J gene: TRBJ2-1
CDR3 protein: CASSDPLIVLGASYNEQFF

CDR3 length: 13
clone size: NA
V gene: TRBV11-2
J gene: TRBJ2-7
CDR3 protein: CASSLDLSYEQYF

CDR3 length: 14
clone size: NA
V gene: TRBV4-1
J gene: TRBJ2-1
CDR3 protein: CASSQELGALEQFF

CDR3 length: 13
clone size: NA
V gene: TRBV5-1
J gene: TRBJ2-1
CDR3 protein: CASSLGQVSEQFF

CDR3 length: 16
clone size: NA
V gene: TRBV6-6
J gene: TRBJ2-6
CDR3 protein: CASADRGPSGANVLTF

CDR3 length: 14
clone size: few
V gene: TRBV5-4
J gene: TRBJ1-1
CDR3 protein: CASSLQTMNTEAFF

CDR3 length: 14
clone size: NA
V gene: TRBV15
J gene: NA
CDR3 protein: CATSLRKDRREQYF

CDR3 length: 13
clone size: few
V gene: TRBV27
J gene: TRBJ1-2
CDR3 protein: CASSFEANNGYTF

CDR3 length: 13
clone size: NA
V gene: TRBV10-3
J gene: TRBJ2-7
CDR3 protein: CASSLTGTYEQYF

CDR3 length: 15
clone size: once
V gene: TRBV19
J gene: TRBJ1-1
CDR3 protein: CASSITAGSQTEAFF

CDR3 length: 14
clone size: NA
V gene: TRBV11-2
J gene: TRBJ2-7
CDR3 protein: CASSSSPGYYEQYF

CDR3 length: 15
clone size: NA
V gene: TRBV7-9
J gene: TRBJ2-1
CDR3 protein: CASSFQTTGWNEQFF

CDR3 length: 18
clone size: NA
V gene: TRBV10-1
J gene: TRBJ2-1
CDR3 protein: CASSGIELGGISYNEQFF

CDR3 length: 15
clone size: NA
V gene: TRBV27
J gene: TRBJ1-6
CDR3 protein: CASSSLDSYNSPLHF